This TCR beta chain was recorded in a study of response to subunit inactivated influenza vaccine (dated by TCRdb to the late 2010s). Background on the whole study: The study used deep quantitative T cell receptor repertoire profiling to track responses to a trivalent subunit inactivated influenza vaccine.

Overall study results and their limits: The authors suggested that each seasonal influenza vaccination may recruit only a limited number of new T cells.

Libraries were prepared through RT-PCR. Sequencing was carried out with an Illumina HiSeq 2500. In TCRdb, the public reads were trimmed at Q25 with fastp and aligned with MiXCR, with productive beta chains retained. For every CDR3 protein sequence, its rows merge into one entry that carries the most common genes and DNA. The sample table holds about 800,000 distinct CDR3 sequences, of which 21% were seen once. Roughly 10% of the sample is in the top ten clones. Based on the germline V gene (reference sequence), the CDR1 and CDR2 sequences are DFQATT and SNEGSKA. The CDR3 numbers 14 residues from cysteine through phenylalanine. The DNA shown is the 42-base CDR3, in frame from base 1. Trimming removed 5 bases from V and 4 bases from J, leaving 17 bases between the germline ends. A word on this clonotype: There is no known antigen for this receptor. Qualities for individual bases were not recorded, and no much larger clone is one base off.

The sample in question was PBMCs from blood, obtained more than 4 days after vaccination. The V and J genes are TRBV20-1 and TRBJ1-1; possibly the D gene is TRBD1, per 5 matching bases. This sequence originates from a man aged 50-59 years who received an inactivated influenza vaccine. Donor details come from another sample of the same person, matched by shared clones. For the CDR3, the sequence is CSALGPRVVTEAFF. The bases are TGCAGTGCTTTAGGACCCAGGGTGGTCACTGAAGCTTTCTTT.